Sequencing of this TCR beta chain was carried out in a study of early T cells in non-severe SARS-CoV-2 infection. Study-wide context: Sequencing used unsorted whole-blood bulk RNA, so chains lack pairing. Study findings and constraints: Matches to VDJdb favored anti-spike CD8 responses and missed private and CD4 specificities.

The TCR library protocol was used to attach unique molecular identifiers. These identifiers were attached to individual cDNA molecules. TCRdb ran MiXCR on the 5' RACE reads and lists one entry per CDR3 protein. The sample shows roughly 47,000 distinct CDR3 sequences, about 6% of them seen only once. This clonotype was detected only a few times. The antigen remains unidentified. The junction had 8 bases not matched to a gene; V was cut back by 7 bases and J by 0 bases. The CDR3 covers 15 residues. CDR1 is SGHKS, CDR2 YYEKEE, per germline (reference sequence). The starting material was whole blood, obtained at baseline. The chain recombines TRBV5-5 with TRBJ2-3, with 7 bases that match TRBD1. The TCR was taken from an adult who was a healthcare worker with PCR-confirmed SARS-CoV-2 infection or an uninfected control (not recorded which). For the CDR3, the DNA is TGTGCCAGCGCAATCGGGACAGCTAGCACAGATACGCAGTATTTT. It codes for CASAIGTASTDTQYF.